This TCR beta chain was captured in a study of cytomegalovirus exposure and HLA in healthy donors. The CDR3 spans 16 residues. V was pared by 4 bases and J by 2 bases, with 18 bases between. Per the germline V gene, CDR1 is MDHEN and CDR2 is SYDVKM. This clone was seen more than once but under ten times. The primer mix had 60 Vbeta and 13 Jbeta primers. Generated by immunoSEQ multiplex PCR, the TCRdb table keeps only in-frame clones and is missing some. Of 95,000 to 120,000 clones listed, 82% were seen once; the top ten hold around 2.6%. Sequencing was done on a sample of PBMCs. The clonotype was recovered from a young woman in good health and CMV-seronegative. This rearrangement joins TRBV28 to TRBJ2-7, with a tentative D call TRBD2 (6 bases). Here the CDR3 reads CASSSPSDHATYEQYF. The DNA of the CDR3 is TGTGCCAGCAGTTCCCCTAGCGACCATGCAACCTACGAGCAGTACTTC.